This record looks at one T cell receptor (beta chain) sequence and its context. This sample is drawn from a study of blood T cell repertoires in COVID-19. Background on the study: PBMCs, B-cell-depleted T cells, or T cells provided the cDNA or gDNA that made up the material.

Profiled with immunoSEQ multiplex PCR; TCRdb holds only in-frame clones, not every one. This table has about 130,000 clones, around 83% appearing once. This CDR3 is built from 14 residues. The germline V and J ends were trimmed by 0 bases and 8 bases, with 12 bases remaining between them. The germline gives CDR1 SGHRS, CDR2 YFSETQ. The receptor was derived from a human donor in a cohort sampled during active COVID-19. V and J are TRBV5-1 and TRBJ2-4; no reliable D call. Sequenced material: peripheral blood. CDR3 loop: CASSLAGPEYIQYF. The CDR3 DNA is TGCGCCAGCAGCTTGGCGGGTCCAGAGTACATTCAGTACTTC. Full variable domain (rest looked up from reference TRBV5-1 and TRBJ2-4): KAGVTQTPRYLIKTRGQQVTLSCSPISGHRSVSWYQQTPGQGLQFLFEYFSETQRNKGNFPGRFSGRQFSNSRSEMNVSTLELGDSALYLCASSLAGPEYIQYFGAGTRLSVL.